This T cell receptor (beta chain) was retrieved from a study of blood T cell repertoires in COVID-19. Study context: Specimens from acute and convalescent COVID-19 originated in the United States, Italy and Spain. T cells, B-cell-depleted T cells, or PBMCs supplied cDNA or gDNA.

Sequenced by immunoSEQ multiplex PCR; TCRdb stores in-frame clones only, minus some. The repertoire includes approximately 100,000 clones, less than 80% of them detected once, and 20% to 25% sits in the top ten. Sequenced sample: peripheral blood. The receptor was derived from a man between 65 and 79 years old with active or convalescent COVID-19.

DNA for the CDR3: TGTGCCAGCAGCTGGGGGGTCAGCGGGAGTCTCGAGACCCAGTACTTC. This sequence encodes CASSWGVSGSLETQYF. The chain has TRBV7-9 and TRBJ2-5; TRBD2 matches 8 bases. Germline-derived CDR1 and CDR2 are SEHNR and FQNEAQ (reference sequence). The CDR3 spans 16 residues. Germline trimming cut 4 bases from V and 5 bases from J; bases unmatched to any gene: 12. The full variable domain, its missing parts supplied by reference TRBV7-9 and TRBJ2-5, is DTGVSQNPRHKITKRGQNVTFRCDPISEHNRLYWYRQTLGQGPEFLTYFQNEAQLEKSRLLSDRFSAERPKGSFSTLEIQRTEQGDSAMYLCASSWGVSGSLETQYFGPGTRLLVL.